A single T cell receptor beta chain is shown here with its context. The sample has other DNA sequences that encode this CDR3 too. Generated by immunoSEQ multiplex PCR, the TCRdb table keeps only in-frame clones and is missing some. The table has around 100,000 clones, around 64% seen once. This entry is derived from a study of shared clonotypes between healthy human individuals. The CDR3 covers 13 residues. Trimming stripped 2 bases from V and 4 bases from J, with 8 bases between. Looked up from germline, CDR1 is MNHEY and CDR2 is SMNVEV (reference sequence). The chain recombines TRBV27 with TRBJ1-1; tentatively, D is TRBD1 (5 bases). The clonotype was recovered from a woman in her 30s in good health. Sequencing input: memory CD8+ T cells sorted from blood. Subset specified: CD45RO+ cells pooled with CCR7-negative TemRA cells. The CDR3 bases are TGTGCCAGCAGTTTAGGCGGGGGCACTGAAGCTTTCTTT. This codes for CASSLGGGTEAFF.